This is a list of T cell receptor beta chains from one sample in a study of radiation and T cells in renal cell carcinoma. Sequencing used immunoSEQ multiplex PCR; TCRdb keeps in-frame clones, though not all of them. There are 94,000 or so clones in the sample; approximately 83% occur only once, and around 6.7% lies in the top ten. The material was blood, obtained from a patient whose treatment included radiotherapy and nephrectomy. The origin of the receptors is a man aged 60 to 75 with renal cell carcinoma. Each CDR3 is given with its conserved first and last residue. A D gene is named only where the DNA matches it firmly. The listing skips clone size in some rows; elsewhere it reads once, few, many or a size class.

-	-	TRBJ2-7	TRBV6-6	13	CASSYSRDYEQYF	TGTGCCAGCAGTTACTCGAGAGACTACGAGCAGTACTTC
-	-	TRBJ2-7	TRBV21-1	14	CASSKEAGRYEQYF	TGTGCCAGCAGCAAAGAGGCAGGAAGGTACGAGCAGTACTTC
-	once	TRBJ1-4	TRBV10-3	15	CAISEMARMREKLFF	TGTGCCATCAGTGAGATGGCCCGGATGAGAGAAAAACTGTTTTTT
TRBD1	few	TRBJ1-5	TRBV28	17	CASSPPGGQASNQPQHF	TGTGCCAGCAGTCCCCCGGGAGGACAGGCCAGCAATCAGCCCCAGCATTTT
-	-	TRBJ2-7	TRBV18	16	CASSSGGSNRGDEQYF	TGTGCCAGCTCATCCGGAGGGTCGAACAGGGGCGACGAGCAGTACTTC
-	-	TRBJ2-1	TRBV7-2	14	CASSLVQGDNEQFF	TGTGCCAGCAGCTTAGTACAGGGAGACAATGAGCAGTTCTTC
-	-	TRBJ1-2	TRBV5-6	13	CASSQDQRQGYTF	TGTGCCAGCAGCCAGGACCAACGTCAGGGCTACACCTTC
TRBD2	-	TRBJ2-7	TRBV7-2	15	CASSFFLAGANEQYF	TGTGCCAGCAGCTTTTTTCTAGCGGGAGCCAACGAGCAGTACTTC
-	-	TRBJ1-2	TRBV28	13	CASSLSLSYGYTF	TGTGCCAGCAGTTTATCTCTCTCCTATGGCTACACCTTC
TRBD1	-	TRBJ2-1	TRBV10-2	16	CASSETADRATGEQFF	TGCGCCAGCAGTGAGACGGCGGACAGGGCGACAGGTGAGCAGTTCTTC
TRBD1	once	TRBJ2-6	TRBV27	17	CASSTLSRGPGANVLTF	TGTGCCAGCAGTACACTTAGCAGGGGGCCCGGGGCCAACGTCCTGACTTTC
TRBD2	-	TRBJ2-1	TRBV2	14	CASSRAGGLDEQFF	TGTGCCAGCAGTAGAGCGGGAGGGCTGGATGAGCAGTTCTTC
-	few	TRBJ1-5	TRBV19	14	CASTARETNQPQHF	TGTGCCAGTACCGCCAGGGAAACCAATCAGCCCCAGCATTTT
TRBD1	-	TRBJ1-5	TRBV19	15	CASSPGQGSNQPQHF	TGTGCCAGTAGTCCCGGACAGGGTAGCAATCAGCCCCAGCATTTT
-	-	TRBJ1-1	TRBV10-1	13	CASSLGTYAEAFF	TGCGCCAGCAGCCTAGGGACGTACGCTGAAGCTTTCTTT
-	-	TRBJ1-1	TRBV5-1	13	CASSTTGSTEAFF	TGCGCCAGCAGCACTACAGGGTCCACTGAAGCTTTCTTT
-	-	TRBJ2-6	TRBV7-9	13	CASSFSGANVLTF	TGTGCCAGCAGCTTCTCTGGGGCCAACGTCCTGACTTTC
-	-	TRBJ2-4	TRBV10-3	16	CAISEFRELAKNIQYF	TGTGCCATCAGTGAGTTCAGGGAACTAGCCAAAAACATTCAGTACTTC
-	-	TRBJ2-5	TRBV9	16	CASTPGTGWEQETQYF	TGTGCCAGCACTCCCGGCACAGGGTGGGAACAAGAGACCCAGTACTTC
TRBD1	-	TRBJ2-7	TRBV5-1	15	CASSSRDRAVFSQYF	TGCGCCAGCAGCTCCCGGGACAGGGCCGTATTCTCGCAGTACTTC
TRBD2	-	TRBJ2-7	TRBV5-1	14	CASSFSGMSYEQYF	TGCGCCAGCAGCTTCAGCGGGATGTCCTACGAGCAGTACTTC
TRBD1	-	TRBJ2-2	TRBV4-1	15	CASSTRQGDTGELFF	TGCGCCAGCAGCACACGACAGGGAGACACCGGGGAGCTGTTTTTT
TRBD2	once	TRBJ2-7	TRBV11-2	15	CASSFGGRATYEQYF	TGTGCCAGCAGCTTCGGCGGGAGGGCCACCTACGAGCAGTACTTC
TRBD1	-	TRBJ1-2	TRBV19	15	CASTPTPDRVVGYTF	TGTGCCAGTACTCCCACCCCGGACAGGGTAGTTGGCTACACCTTC
TRBD1	-	TRBJ1-2	TRBV28	14	CASTMSRDRGGYTF	TGTGCCAGCACCATGAGCCGGGACAGGGGGGGCTACACCTTC
TRBD1	-	TRBJ2-1	TRBV7-8	16	CASSSLGGTGYNEQFF	TGTGCCAGCAGCTCCCTAGGGGGGACAGGCTACAATGAGCAGTTCTTC
TRBD2	-	TRBJ2-7	TRBV7-2	15	CASSLGRGLGTEQYF	TGTGCCAGCAGCTTAGGGAGGGGACTAGGTACCGAGCAGTACTTC
TRBD2	-	TRBJ2-1	TRBV29-1	12	CSVGLADNEQFF	TGCAGCGTGGGACTAGCGGACAATGAGCAGTTCTTC
-	-	TRBJ2-7	TRBV18	11	CASSPPYEQYF	TGTGCCAGCTCACCTCCCTACGAGCAGTACTTC
TRBD2	-	TRBJ2-1	TRBV19	14	CASSLEAGMGEQFF	TGTGCCAGTAGTCTCGAAGCGGGAATGGGTGAGCAGTTCTTC
-	-	TRBJ1-5	TRBV7-2	16	CASSLAGPRGNQPQHF	TGTGCCAGCAGCTTAGCAGGGCCAAGGGGCAATCAGCCCCAGCATTTT
TRBD1	-	TRBJ2-7	TRBV2	13	CASSGTGAYEQYF	TGTGCCAGCAGTGGGACAGGGGCCTACGAGCAGTACTTC
-	-	TRBJ2-1	TRBV6-5	15	CASSYAWTAWDEQFF	TGTGCCAGCAGTTACGCTTGGACTGCTTGGGATGAGCAGTTCTTC
-	-	TRBJ2-7	TRBV13	12	CASSPGEYEQYF	TGTGCCAGCAGCCCTGGAGAATACGAGCAGTACTTC
-	-	TRBJ2-3	TRBV11-2	13	CASSRELTDTQYF	TGTGCCAGCAGTCGGGAGCTGACAGATACGCAGTATTTT
-	few	TRBJ2-5	TRBV4-1	11	CASSLQETQYF	TGCGCCAGCAGCCTCCAAGAGACCCAGTACTTC
TRBD1	few	TRBJ2-7	TRBV6-1	18	CASREQPGQGALGYEQYF	TGTGCCAGCAGAGAACAACCGGGACAGGGGGCGCTGGGATACGAGCAGTACTTC
TRBD1	-	TRBJ1-4	TRBV28	13	CASRGQGHEKLFF	TGTGCCAGCCGGGGACAGGGGCATGAAAAACTGTTTTTT
TRBD1	-	TRBJ2-2	TRBV29-1	14	CSVEDDRVPGELFF	TGCAGCGTTGAGGATGACAGGGTCCCCGGGGAGCTGTTTTTT
TRBD2	-	TRBJ2-2	TRBV28	17	CASSLASLAGGSGELFF	TGTGCCAGCAGTTTAGCTTCCTTAGCGGGAGGGAGCGGGGAGCTGTTTTTT
TRBD2	-	TRBJ2-3	TRBV7-3	16	CASSPELGPSGGTQYF	TGTGCCAGCAGCCCGGAACTAGGCCCTAGCGGGGGTACGCAGTATTTT
-	few	TRBJ1-1	TRBV5-1	13	CASSSRGDTEAFF	TGCGCCAGCAGCTCGCGGGGAGACACTGAAGCTTTCTTT
TRBD2	-	TRBJ2-7	TRBV7-8	15	CASSFGTRNVYEQYF	TGTGCCAGCAGCTTTGGGACTAGAAACGTCTACGAGCAGTACTTC
-	-	TRBJ1-4	TRBV7-8	13	CASSFDGGEKLFF	TGTGCCAGCAGCTTCGACGGGGGTGAAAAACTGTTTTTT
-	-	TRBJ2-5	TRBV5-6	13	CASSIEYQETQYF	TGTGCCAGCAGCATAGAATACCAAGAGACCCAGTACTTC
TRBD1	many	TRBJ1-1	TRBV27	13	CASRPETGGRAFF	TGTGCCAGCAGGCCTGAGACAGGGGGCAGAGCTTTCTTT
-	-	TRBJ2-7	TRBV28	13	CASSLVGPYEQYF	TGTGCCAGCAGTTTAGTAGGCCCCTACGAGCAGTACTTC
TRBD1	-	TRBJ1-4	TRBV15	12	CANRTGDEKLFF	TGTGCCAACAGGACAGGGGATGAAAAACTGTTTTTT
-	medium-sized	TRBJ1-4	TRBV10-3	14	CATGEYVGREKLFF	TGTGCCACAGGGGAGTATGTGGGGAGAGAAAAACTGTTTTTT
TRBD1	-	TRBJ2-7	TRBV28	16	CASSSPRATGVREQYF	TGTGCCAGCAGTTCGCCACGTGCGACAGGGGTTCGTGAGCAGTACTTC
-	-	TRBJ2-7	TRBV2	15	CASSDLGGRRNEQYF	TGTGCCAGCAGTGACCTCGGAGGGAGAAGAAACGAGCAGTACTTC
TRBD1	-	TRBJ1-1	TRBV6-1	16	CASSEGRGPLNTEAFF	TGTGCCAGCAGTGAAGGGAGGGGGCCGTTGAACACTGAAGCTTTCTTT
-	-	TRBJ1-1	TRBV2	14	CASSGSRIWTEAFF	TGTGCCAGCAGTGGTTCGAGAATTTGGACTGAAGCTTTCTTT
-	-	TRBJ2-3	TRBV6-6	15	CASSPAQGGTDTQYF	TGTGCCAGCAGCCCCGCCCAGGGCGGCACAGATACGCAGTATTTT
TRBD2	-	TRBJ2-1	TRBV14	16	CASSHPGLVPYNEQFF	TGTGCCAGCAGCCACCCCGGACTAGTACCATACAATGAGCAGTTCTTC
-	-	TRBJ1-3	TRBV6-5	15	CASSYSRDSGNTIYF	TGTGCCAGCAGTTACTCGCGGGACTCTGGAAACACCATATATTTT
-	-	TRBJ2-1	TRBV2	13	CASSEGRQNEQFF	TGTGCCAGCAGTGAGGGACGGCAAAATGAGCAGTTCTTC